This T cell receptor beta chain was recovered during a study of cytomegalovirus exposure and HLA in healthy donors. On the study more broadly: The same platform as the approximately 670 first-cohort repertoires was used for the 95 to 150 validation repertoires, a later analysis reported. Whole-study results and caveats: Three CMV-associated chains were confirmed in vitro to be specific for CMV antigens. In the 95 to 150 validation repertoires, a later analysis found that first-cohort TCR clusters tended to co-occur.

The donors were members of the validation cohort, which comprised around 110 subjects and was separate from the first cohort of roughly 700 subjects. Clones were read by immunoSEQ multiplex PCR, and TCRdb kept only the in-frame ones, dropping some. The repertoire holds roughly 80,000 clones, with approximately 93% as singletons. With respect to this clone: Its antigen is currently unknown.

CDR1 and CDR2 from the germline V gene are MGHRA and YSYEKL. The CDR3 consists of 17 residues. The ends lost 1 base at V and 0 bases at J; junction bases unmatched: 6. The sequenced sample was PBMCs. This chain uses TRBV4-1 with TRBJ2-1; 7 bases align to TRBD2. The TCR comes from a young woman in good health and CMV-seronegative. This CDR3 is CASSQGWGGNSYNEQFF. CDR3 nucleotide sequence: TGCGCCAGCAGCCAAGGTTGGGGGGGAAACTCCTACAATGAGCAGTTCTTC.